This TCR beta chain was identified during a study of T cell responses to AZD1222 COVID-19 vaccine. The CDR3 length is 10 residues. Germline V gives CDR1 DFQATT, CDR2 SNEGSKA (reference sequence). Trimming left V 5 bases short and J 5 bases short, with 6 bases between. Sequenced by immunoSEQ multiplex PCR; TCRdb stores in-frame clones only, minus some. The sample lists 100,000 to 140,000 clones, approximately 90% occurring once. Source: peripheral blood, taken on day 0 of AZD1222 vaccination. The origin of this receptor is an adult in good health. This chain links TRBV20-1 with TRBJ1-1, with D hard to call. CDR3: CSAGGTEAFF. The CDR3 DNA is TGCAGTGCTGGTGGGACTGAAGCTTTCTTT.